The T cell receptor beta chain described here comes from a study of blood T cell repertoires in COVID-19. Sequencing used immunoSEQ multiplex PCR; TCRdb keeps in-frame clones, though not all of them. The data contain about 270,000 clones, 70% to 90% of them singletons. With 5 bases clipped from V and 4 bases from J, the junction kept 22 bases outside the gene matches. The germline CDR1 and CDR2 sequences are SGHVS and FQNEAQ. The CDR3 totals 20 residues. Study members were between 18 and 89 years old and lived in 20 to 30 US regions. Categorization into cohorts depended on clinical history that participants reported.

V gene TRBV7-8 combines with J gene TRBJ1-3; 8 nucleotides agree with TRBD1. This TCR derives from a woman in her twenties or thirties with acute COVID-19. The specimen was PBMCs or T cells enriched from blood (not recorded which). DNA for the CDR3: TGTGCCAGCAGCCGAAATATTGGACAGGGCATCGGTTCTGGCGGAAACACCATATATTTT. It specifies CASSRNIGQGIGSGGNTIYF.